This T cell receptor beta chain was documented in a study of shared clonotypes between healthy human individuals. The CD4+ fraction was divided into a CD45RA+ naive subset and a CD45RA-negative memory subset. Study-wide findings and caveats: Investigators collected only blood, and repertoires in tissues likely differ. Larger estimated richness was generally seen in naive subsets than in memory subsets.

The CDR3 has 14 amino acids. After removal of 5 bases from V and 5 bases from J, the junction contained 5 bases not matched to a gene. In germline, CDR1 is MDHEN, CDR2 SYDVKM. In the source study's methods: Filtering of immunoSEQ junctional sequences could not match full-length read filtering. This table comes from immunoSEQ multiplex PCR, and its TCRdb copy is limited to in-frame clones, with some not included. Clone size and the V and J calls come from that table; the DNA yielded D and trimming. The profile covers some 1.5 million clones, with roughly 98% appearing a single time and around 0.45% taken by the ten largest. About this clone: What it binds is unknown.

Sample: naive CD4+ T cells sorted from blood. Described subset: CD45RA+ positively selected. This TCR derives from a man aged 30 to 39 in good health. This chain connects TRBV28 to TRBJ1-4; TRBD1 aligns across 7 bases. In DNA, the CDR3 is TGTGCCAGCAGTGGGGGACAGTTAAATGAAAAACTGTTTTTT. This translates into CASSGGQLNEKLFF.